The 27 T cell receptor beta chains reported below all come from one sample, sequenced in a study of cytomegalovirus exposure and HLA in healthy donors. It was with 60 Vbeta and 13 Jbeta primers that the PCR ran. Method: immunoSEQ multiplex PCR; TCRdb's copy keeps in-frame clones and lacks some. The table lists about 170,000 clones, roughly 60% of them singletons, with just under 3% in the top ten. Sequences were obtained from PBMCs. These receptors all come from a man between 40 and 49 years old in good health and CMV-seronegative.

The chain carries TRBV6-1 and TRBJ2-1; the match to TRBD2 covers 9 bases. The CDR3 contains 17 residues. With V trimmed by 4 bases and J by 3 bases, 10 bases remained unmatched. Germline V gene lookup returns CDR1 MNHNS and CDR2 SASEGT. CDR3 residues: CASSGGGSGGFYNEQFF. CDR3 coding DNA: TGTGCCAGCAGTGGGGGGGGAAGCGGGGGGTTCTACAATGAGCAGTTCTTC.

The rearrangement joins TRBV10-3 to TRBJ1-5, with 10 nucleotides matching TRBD1. V was clipped by 6 bases and J by 3 bases; unmatched bases: 5. Looked up from germline, CDR1 is ENHRY and CDR2 is SYGVKD. The CDR3 has 15 amino acids. The CDR3 is CAISAGTGDNQPQHF. CDR3 nucleotide sequence: TGTGCCATCAGCGCCGGGACAGGGGACAATCAGCCCCAGCATTTT.

The chain is built from TRBV5-4 and TRBJ2-1, with D possibly matching TRBD1 (6 bases). V was clipped by 4 bases and J by 7 bases, with 12 bases between them. CDR1 SGHNT and CDR2 YYREEE come from the germline V gene (reference sequence). The CDR3 consists of 13 residues. CDR3 loop: CASSPGVGNEQFF. The CDR3 DNA reads as TGTGCCAGCAGCCCAGGGGTAGGGAATGAGCAGTTCTTC.

This clone turned up a few times. This chain's CDR3 is CSGGGHVPDTQYF. The DNA for the CDR3 is TGCAGCGGAGGGGGACACGTACCAGATACGCAGTATTTT. The rearrangement uses TRBV29-1 and TRBJ2-3, with a possible D match to TRBD1 (6 bases). V lost 7 bases to trimming and J lost 4 bases, with 15 bases between them. The CDR3 is 13 amino acids. From germline, CDR1 is SQVTM and CDR2 ANQGSEA.

This chain joins TRBV6-5 and TRBJ1-2; 7 nucleotides line up with TRBD1. CDR1 is MNHEY, CDR2 SVGAGI, per germline. V shed 0 bases, J shed 8 bases, and the junction held 3 bases outside the gene matches. This CDR3 spans 13 amino acids. The CDR3 nucleotides are TGTGCCAGCAGTTACTCGGGACAGAGAGGCTACACCTTC. Its protein product is CASSYSGQRGYTF.

The chain is built from TRBV14 and TRBJ1-6, with TRBD1 identical over 10 bases. The V gene's germline CDR1 is SGHDN and CDR2 FVKESK. Trimming at V came to 3 bases and at J to 7 bases, leaving 6 bases not matched to a gene. The CDR3 is 16 amino acids. CDR3 nucleotides: TGTGCCAGCAGCCACGACCTGGGACAGGGGAATTCACCCCTCCACTTT. Translated, it gives CASSHDLGQGNSPLHF. Complete variable domain (other parts from reference TRBV14 and TRBJ1-6): EAGVTQFPSHSVIEKGQTVTLRCDPISGHDNLYWYRRVMGKEIKFLLHFVKESKQDESGMPNNRFLAERTGGTYSTLKVQPAELEDSGVYFCASSHDLGQGNSPLHFGNGTRLTVT.

This chain connects TRBV5-1 to TRBJ2-4; D ambiguous. The CDR3 is made up of 16 amino acids. Per germline, CDR1 SGHRS and CDR2 YFSETQ. Between the trimmed V and J ends, which lost 4 bases and 0 bases, there was a span of 14 bases. The DNA for the CDR3 is TGCGCCAGCAGCCCAGACAACTTGTTAGCCAAAAACATTCAGTACTTC. This codes for CASSPDNLLAKNIQYF.

The chain has TRBV5-1 and TRBJ2-2; 9 bases match TRBD2. Germline V gene data show CDR1 as SGHRS and CDR2 as YFSETQ. V trimming: 4 bases; J trimming: 8 bases; junction bases outside the gene matches: 6. The CDR3 has 14 residues. CDR3 bases: TGCGCCAGCAGCCCCGGGACTAGCTTTGGGGAGCTGTTTTTT. Protein sequence: CASSPGTSFGELFF.

The J gene is TRBJ2-7, the V gene TRBV7-9; TRBD2 agrees at 9 bases. The V and J ends lost 5 bases and 0 bases, in that order; junction bases with no gene match: 8. The CDR3 loop spans 16 amino acids. Germline CDR1 and CDR2: SEHNR and FQNEAQ (reference sequence). CDR3 coding DNA: TGTGCCAGCAGCCACCCGGGACTAGCCGTCTCCTACGAGCAGTACTTC. The encoded protein is CASSHPGLAVSYEQYF.

The J gene is TRBJ1-4, the V gene TRBV21-1; TRBD1, the table's D call, was not compared with the DNA. TRBV21-1 is an annotated pseudogene. The CDR3 has 13 residues. In DNA, the CDR3 is TGTGCCCAACGACAGGGGGCTATCGAAAAACTGTTTTTT. Amino acid sequence: CAQRQGAIEKLFF.

The chain combines TRBV28 with TRBJ2-5, with TRBD2 matching over 13 bases. CDR3 length: 15 residues. V shed 5 bases, J shed 5 bases, and the junction held 5 bases outside the gene matches. Germline CDR1 MDHEN, CDR2 SYDVKM. Here the CDR3 DNA reads TGTGCCAGCAGTCCAGGACTAGCGGGGGCGGAGACCCAGTACTTC. The encoded protein is CASSPGLAGAETQYF. Full variable domain (rest looked up from reference TRBV28 and TRBJ2-5): DVKVTQSSRYLVKRTGEKVFLECVQDMDHENMFWYRQDPGLGLRLIYFSYDVKMKEKGDIPEGYSVSREKKERFSLILESASTNQTSMYLCASSPGLAGAETQYFGPGTRLLVL.

The chain joins TRBV6-5 to TRBJ1-1; the match to TRBD1 covers 8 bases. CDR3 size: 15 residues. V was pared by 6 bases and J by 4 bases, with 10 bases of the junction left unmatched. Per germline, CDR1 MNHEY and CDR2 SVGAGI. The CDR3 DNA is TGTGCCAGCAGCACCCCGGACAGGGCGGGCACTGAAGCTTTCTTT. Protein sequence: CASSTPDRAGTEAFF.

The table lists this clone with a few counts. Relative to the germline gene, one junction end is altered; a read error may explain this. Within the sample, other DNA sequences also encode this same CDR3. The genes are TRBV19 and TRBJ1-2; 8 bases line up with TRBD1. The CDR3 runs 13 residues. Germline values: CDR1 LNHDA, CDR2 SQIVND (reference sequence). The CDR3 sequence is CASSVDRGYGYTF. CDR3 sequence (DNA): TGTGCCAGTAGTGTAGACAGGGGCTATGGCTACACCTTC.

This clone was seen a handful of times. This rearrangement joins TRBV5-1 to TRBJ1-4; 7 positions match TRBD1. Germline V gives CDR1 SGHRS, CDR2 YFSETQ. The CDR3 extends over 14 amino acids. Trimming removed 1 base from V and 8 bases from J; junction bases left unmatched: 5. CDR3 bases: TGCGCCAGCAGCTTGTTAGGGGGCAGGGAAAAACTGTTTTTT. It is translated as CASSLLGGREKLFF. The full variable domain, its missing parts supplied by reference TRBV5-1 and TRBJ1-4, is KAGVTQTPRYLIKTRGQQVTLSCSPISGHRSVSWYQQTPGQGLQFLFEYFSETQRNKGNFPGRFSGRQFSNSRSEMNVSTLELGDSALYLCASSLLGGREKLFFGSGTQLSVL.

This clone showed up just a few times. The chain carries TRBV2 and TRBJ2-7; TRBD2 matches 16 bases. The germline V gene encodes CDR1 SNHLY and CDR2 FYNNEI. The CDR3 covers 15 residues. The trim removed 6 bases at V and 7 bases at J, leaving 6 bases unmatched. CDR3: CASRGLAGGPGEQYF. Written as DNA, the CDR3 is TGTGCCAGCAGGGGACTAGCGGGAGGGCCTGGAGAGCAGTACTTC.

This clone was counted a few times. V and J are TRBV27 and TRBJ2-7; TRBD1 agrees at 8 bases. Germline-derived CDR1 and CDR2 are MNHEY and SMNVEV (reference sequence). CDR3 length: 15 amino acids. Trimming removed 3 bases from V and 0 bases from J; junction bases left unmatched: 4. The CDR3: CASSFLGQGSYEQYF. In DNA, the CDR3 is TGTGCCAGCAGTTTTCTCGGACAGGGCTCCTACGAGCAGTACTTC.

The rearrangement joins TRBV7-8 to TRBJ2-1, with a possible D match to TRBD1 (5 bases). The CDR3 is 14 amino acids. Between the trimmed V and J ends, which lost 2 bases and 2 bases, there was a span of 7 bases. Germline V lookup: CDR1 SGHVS, CDR2 FQNEAQ. The CDR3 loop is CASSLQGTYNEQFF. The DNA for the CDR3 is TGTGCCAGCAGCTTACAGGGAACCTACAATGAGCAGTTCTTC.

The gene calls are TRBV18 and TRBJ2-2, with D perhaps matching TRBD2 (6 bases). The germline V and J ends were trimmed by 2 bases and 6 bases, with 10 bases remaining between them. The CDR3 is 14 amino acids. Germline V lookup: CDR1 KGHSH, CDR2 LQKENI. CDR3 loop: CASSPVAGSGELFF. The DNA of the CDR3 is TGTGCCAGCTCACCAGTTGCGGGGTCCGGGGAGCTGTTTTTT.

The chain has TRBV30 and TRBJ2-5; the D gene is possibly TRBD1 (7 bases). From germline, CDR1 is GTSNPN and CDR2 SVGIG (reference sequence). This CDR3 contains 15 residues. Between the trimmed V and J ends, which lost 0 bases and 5 bases, there was a span of 16 bases. CDR3 sequence reads: CAWSVIQGGVETQYF. The CDR3 nucleotides are TGTGCCTGGAGTGTAATCCAGGGGGGAGTCGAGACCCAGTACTTC.

This chain joins TRBV7-6 and TRBJ2-7; D not resolved. The CDR3 consists of 13 residues. CDR1 and CDR2 (germline): SGHVS, FNYEAQ. Trimming removed 2 bases from V and 5 bases from J, with 10 bases in between. The CDR3 nucleotides are TGTGCCAGCAGCTTAAAAGACATGCACGAGCAGTACTTC. Its translation: CASSLKDMHEQYF.

The chain has TRBV28 and TRBJ2-2; 8 positions agree with TRBD2. Germline CDR1 is MDHEN and CDR2 is SYDVKM. V lost 5 bases and J lost 4; bases outside the gene matches: 6. The CDR3 is made up of 15 amino acids. The CDR3 protein is CASSHGGAGTGELFF. CDR3 DNA sequence: TGTGCCAGCAGTCACGGGGGGGCCGGCACCGGGGAGCTGTTTTTT.

This clone was picked up a small number of times. Other nucleotide sequences in the sample specify the same CDR3. The gene calls are TRBV7-9 and TRBJ2-7; D is possibly TRBD1 (7 bases). With 4 bases removed from V and 2 bases from J, the gap between germline ends came to 15 bases. The CDR3 extends over 15 amino acids. The germline gives CDR1 SEHNR, CDR2 FQNEAQ (reference sequence). CDR3 sequence (DNA): TGTGCCAGCAGCTCGTTTCAGGGGGGTCCCTACGAGCAGTACTTC. It yields the protein CASSSFQGGPYEQYF.

This clone showed up many times. The gene calls are TRBV6-1 and TRBJ2-1; D call uncertain. CDR3 length: 12 residues. V lost 6 bases to trimming and J lost 6 bases, with 9 bases between them. Looked up from germline, CDR1 is MNHNS and CDR2 is SASEGT. This CDR3 is CASSEFGNEQFF. For the CDR3, the DNA is TGTGCCAGCAGCGAGTTCGGCAATGAGCAGTTCTTC.

The chain has TRBV7-7 and TRBJ2-2; 10 nucleotides line up with TRBD1. CDR3 length: 16 amino acids. Trimming at V came to 2 bases and at J to 3 bases, leaving 3 bases not matched to a gene. CDR1 and CDR2 from the germline V gene are SSHAT and FNYEAQ (reference sequence). The CDR3 is CASSLLGTGDTGELFF. CDR3 DNA sequence: TGTGCCAGCAGCTTATTAGGGACAGGGGACACCGGGGAGCTGTTTTTT. Full variable domain (rest looked up from reference TRBV7-7 and TRBJ2-2): GAGVSQSPRYKVTKRGQDVTLRCDPISSHATLYWYQQALGQGPEFLTYFNYEAQPDKSGLPSDRFSAERPEGSISTLTIQRTEQRDSAMYRCASSLLGTGDTGELFFGEGSRLTVL.

This chain connects TRBV4-1 to TRBJ1-4; no clear D. CDR3 length equals 17 residues. The germline V gene encodes CDR1 MGHRA and CDR2 YSYEKL. V shed 0 bases and J shed 8 bases, with 19 bases lying between them. CDR3 nucleotides: TGCGCCAGCAGCCAAGACCTTGCTGGCGGGTTTGGCGAAAAACTGTTTTTT. This encodes CASSQDLAGGFGEKLFF.

This clone was picked up a small number of times. In DNA form, the CDR3 reads TGTGCCAGCAGCTTAGACCCGGGACAGGGGGGCTCTGAAGCTTTCTTT. The encoded protein is CASSLDPGQGGSEAFF. V is TRBV7-9 and J is TRBJ1-1, with 11 nucleotides matching TRBD1. V dropped 1 base and J dropped 6; count of bases not matched to a gene: 7. This CDR3 region has 16 residues. The V gene's germline CDR1 is SEHNR and CDR2 FQNEAQ (reference sequence).

The sample holds a few counts of this clone. The V and J genes are TRBV7-2 and TRBJ1-5; 7 bases are a match to TRBD1. Germline CDR1 reads SGHTA; CDR2 reads FQGNSA. The CDR3 contains 16 residues. Trimming at V came to 2 bases and at J to 0 bases, leaving 4 bases not matched to a gene. In DNA form, the CDR3 reads TGTGCCAGCAGCTTAAAGGGACAGAATAGCAATCAGCCCCAGCATTTT. It encodes CASSLKGQNSNQPQHF.